Listed here is a single TCR beta chain. Antigen unknown. One base away lies a much larger clone, so this may be a sequencing read error. Cultured CD4+ T cell DNA underwent sequencing with the Oncomine TCR Beta short-read assay. In this case, cultured CD4+ T cells provided the extracted genomic DNA. One entry per CDR3 protein results from TCRdb running MiXCR on the PCR reads. This table has around 2,400 distinct CDR3 sequences, over 20% appearing once. Stated treatment: approximately nine-day PBMC culture with coronavirus spike peptide pools or control peptides (ViraFEST assay). These CD4+ T cells came from an unexposed donor, sampled before the COVID-19 pandemic (2011-2018). In the ViraFEST assay, peptide-pool expansion preceded TCR sequencing of expanded clonotypes. Following a culture period (less than eleven days), negative selection was used to isolate CD4+ T cells. These data belong to a study of vaccination and CD4 T cells after COVID-19. For the study at large: Sampling post-COVID took place a median 101 days after diagnosis (range 35 to 161).

With 7 bases removed from V and 5 bases from J, the gap between germline ends came to 12 bases. Per the germline V gene, CDR1 is LNHNV and CDR2 is YYDKDF (reference sequence). This CDR3 is 14 amino acids long. This sequence was found in a human donor in good health. The chain links TRBV15 to TRBJ1-6, with D possibly being TRBD1 (5 bases). Sequenced sample: CD4+ T cells from blood, cultured in vitro. Here the CDR3 DNA reads TGTGCCACCATACAGGAGTCCGATAATTCACCCCTCCACTTT. Residues: CATIQESDNSPLHF. The full variable domain, with the rest looked up from reference TRBV15 and TRBJ1-6, is DAMVIQNPRYQVTQFGKPVTLSCSQTLNHNVMYWYQQKSSQAPKLLFHYYDKDFNNEADTPDNFQSRRPNTSFCFLDIRSPGLGDTAMYLCATIQESDNSPLHFGNGTRLTVT.